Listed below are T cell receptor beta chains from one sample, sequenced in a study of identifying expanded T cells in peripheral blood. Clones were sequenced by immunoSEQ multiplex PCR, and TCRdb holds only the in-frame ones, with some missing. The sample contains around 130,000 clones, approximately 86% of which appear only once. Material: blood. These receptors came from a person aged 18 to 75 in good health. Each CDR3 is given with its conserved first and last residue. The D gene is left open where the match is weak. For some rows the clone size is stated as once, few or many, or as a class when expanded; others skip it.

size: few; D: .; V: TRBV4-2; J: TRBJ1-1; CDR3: CASSQVGLEAFF; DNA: TGTGCCAGCAGCCAAGTCGGGCTTGAGGCTTTCTTT
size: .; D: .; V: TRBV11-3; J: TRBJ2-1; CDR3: CASSLRAGNFNEQFF; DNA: TGTGCCAGCAGCTTGCGGGCCGGGAACTTTAATGAGCAGTTCTTC
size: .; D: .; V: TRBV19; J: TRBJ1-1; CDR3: CASSGYTANTEAFF; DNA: TGTGCCAGTAGTGGATACACGGCGAACACTGAAGCTTTCTTT
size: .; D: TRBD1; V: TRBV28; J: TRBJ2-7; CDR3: CASNLKGAYEQYF; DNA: TGTGCCAGCAACTTGAAGGGGGCTTACGAGCAGTACTTC
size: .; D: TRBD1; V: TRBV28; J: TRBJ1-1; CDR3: CASSQTGMNTEAFF; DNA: TGTGCCAGCAGCCAGACAGGGATGAACACTGAAGCTTTCTTT
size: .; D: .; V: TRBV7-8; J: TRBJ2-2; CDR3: CASNPRPAGELFF; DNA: TGTGCCAGCAACCCTAGGCCTGCCGGGGAGCTGTTTTTT
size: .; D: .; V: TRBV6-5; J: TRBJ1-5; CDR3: CASSYSARINQPQHF; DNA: TGTGCCAGCAGTTACTCGGCCAGGATCAATCAGCCCCAGCATTTT
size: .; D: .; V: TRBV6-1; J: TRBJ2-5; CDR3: CASMGRELGQETQYF; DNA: TGTGCCAGCATGGGTAGGGAGCTAGGCCAAGAGACCCAGTACTTC
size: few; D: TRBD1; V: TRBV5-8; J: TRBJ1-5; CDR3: CASNTGQSNQPQHF; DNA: TGTGCCAGCAACACGGGACAGTCCAATCAGCCCCAGCATTTT
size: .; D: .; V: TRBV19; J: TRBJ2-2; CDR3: CASSWAGPNTGELFF; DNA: TGTGCCAGTAGTTGGGCAGGACCAAACACCGGGGAGCTGTTTTTT
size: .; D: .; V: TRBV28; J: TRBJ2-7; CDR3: CASSLGGASGEQYF; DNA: TGTGCCAGCAGTTTAGGAGGGGCCTCTGGCGAGCAGTACTTC
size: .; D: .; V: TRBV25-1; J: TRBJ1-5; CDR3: CASSGAGEVQPQHF; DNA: TGTGCCAGCAGTGGGGCGGGGGAGGTTCAGCCCCAGCATTTT
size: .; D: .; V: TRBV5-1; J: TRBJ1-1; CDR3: CASSLLPGDLSMNTEAFF; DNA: TGCGCCAGCAGCTTGCTTCCAGGGGATTTGTCGATGAACACTGAAGCTTTCTTT
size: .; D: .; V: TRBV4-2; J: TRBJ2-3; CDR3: CASSQDPYTQYF; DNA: TGTGCCAGCAGCCAAGATCCCTATACGCAGTATTTT
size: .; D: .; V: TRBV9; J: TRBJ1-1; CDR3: CASSVVVIGGSEAFF; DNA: TGTGCCAGCAGCGTAGTGGTTATTGGAGGTTCTGAAGCTTTCTTT
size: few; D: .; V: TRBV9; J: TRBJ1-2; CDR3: CASTPGQGGYTF; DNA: TGTGCCAGCACACCAGGGCAAGGGGGCTACACCTTC
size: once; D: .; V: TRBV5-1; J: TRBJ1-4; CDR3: CASSLQTDEKLFF; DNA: TGCGCCAGCAGCTTGCAAACAGACGAAAAACTGTTTTTT
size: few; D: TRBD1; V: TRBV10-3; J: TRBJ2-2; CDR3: CAISKPGQGATGELFF; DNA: TGTGCCATCAGTAAACCGGGACAGGGGGCAACCGGGGAGCTGTTTTTT
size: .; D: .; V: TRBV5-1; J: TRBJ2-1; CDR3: CASTAALSSYNEQFF; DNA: TGCGCCAGCACCGCCGCTCTCAGCTCCTACAATGAGCAGTTCTTC
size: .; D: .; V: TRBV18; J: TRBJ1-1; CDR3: CASSPRPTEAFF; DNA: TGTGCCAGCTCACCACGGCCGACTGAAGCTTTCTTT
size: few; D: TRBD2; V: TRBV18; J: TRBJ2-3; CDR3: CASSPMGGGTDTQYF; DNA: TGTGCCAGCTCACCAATGGGGGGGGGCACAGATACGCAGTATTTT
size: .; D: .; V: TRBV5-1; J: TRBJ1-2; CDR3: CASSLAGQGSGYTF; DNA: TGCGCCAGCAGCTTGGCTGGTCAGGGAAGCGGCTACACCTTC
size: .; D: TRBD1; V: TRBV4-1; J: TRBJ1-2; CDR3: CASSQGGQGTDYGYTF; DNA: TGCGCCAGCAGCCAAGGGGGACAGGGGACCGACTATGGCTACACCTTC
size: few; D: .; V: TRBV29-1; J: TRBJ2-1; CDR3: CSVGAAFTYNEQFF; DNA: TGCAGCGTTGGGGCAGCATTCACCTACAATGAGCAGTTCTTC
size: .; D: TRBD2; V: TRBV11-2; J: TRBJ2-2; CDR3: CASSSGLAGWGELFF; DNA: TGTGCCAGCAGCTCGGGACTAGCGGGATGGGGGGAGCTGTTTTTT
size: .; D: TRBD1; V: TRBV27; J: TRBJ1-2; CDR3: CASSLTGEGYTF; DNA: TGTGCCAGCAGTTTGACAGGGGAAGGCTACACCTTC
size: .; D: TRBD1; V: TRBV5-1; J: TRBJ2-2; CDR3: CASSWTGEGLAGELFF; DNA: TGCGCCAGCAGCTGGACAGGGGAGGGCCTTGCCGGGGAGCTGTTTTTT
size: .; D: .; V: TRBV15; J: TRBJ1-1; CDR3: CATSREGTIRLTEAFF; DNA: TGTGCCACCAGCAGGGAAGGAACAATAAGGTTGACTGAAGCTTTCTTT
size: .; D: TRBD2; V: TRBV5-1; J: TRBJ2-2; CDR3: CASSLGTSGTNGELFF; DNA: TGCGCCAGCAGCTTGGGGACTAGCGGGACTAACGGGGAGCTGTTTTTT
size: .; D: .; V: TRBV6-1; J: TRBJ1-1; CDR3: CASSEEFVNTEAFF; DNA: TGTGCCAGCAGTGAGGAGTTCGTGAACACTGAAGCTTTCTTT
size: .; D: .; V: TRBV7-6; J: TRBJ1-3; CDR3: CASSLVGSRTSGNTIYF; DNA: TGTGCCAGCAGCTTAGTGGGAAGCAGGACCTCTGGAAACACCATATATTTT
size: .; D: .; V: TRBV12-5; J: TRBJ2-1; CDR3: CASGFGGSNEQFF; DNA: TGTGCTAGTGGTTTTGGGGGATCTAATGAGCAGTTCTTC
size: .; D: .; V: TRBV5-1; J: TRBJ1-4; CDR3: CASSLEGFNEKLFF; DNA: TGCGCCAGCAGCTTGGAGGGGTTTAATGAAAAACTGTTTTTT
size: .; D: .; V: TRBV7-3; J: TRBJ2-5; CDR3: CASSLKGSGETQYF; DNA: TGTGCCAGCAGCTTAAAGGGGTCGGGGGAGACCCAGTACTTC
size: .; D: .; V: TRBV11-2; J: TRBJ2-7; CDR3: CASSLGYGPNRADYEQYF; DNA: TGTGCCAGCAGCTTAGGGTACGGACCTAACCGAGCGGATTACGAGCAGTACTTC
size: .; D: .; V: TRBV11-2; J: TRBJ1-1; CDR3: CASSLARPDSNFF; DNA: TGTGCCAGCAGCTTAGCCCGCCCGGACTCTAATTTCTTT
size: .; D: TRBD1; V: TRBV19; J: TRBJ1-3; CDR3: CASSSSGTGAGNTIYF; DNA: TGTGCCAGTAGTAGCTCCGGGACAGGGGCTGGAAACACCATATATTTT
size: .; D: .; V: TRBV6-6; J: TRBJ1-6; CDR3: CASNLRRNYNSPLHF; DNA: TGTGCCAGCAATCTCCGGCGGAATTATAATTCACCCCTCCACTTT
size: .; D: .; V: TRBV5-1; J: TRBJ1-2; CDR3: CASSDPGQSFYGYTF; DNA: TGCGCCAGCAGCGACCCGGGACAATCGTTCTATGGCTACACCTTC
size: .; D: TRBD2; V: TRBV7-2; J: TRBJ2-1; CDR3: CASSRQGSLAGSYNEQFF; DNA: TGTGCCAGCAGCCGACAGGGTTCCCTAGCGGGGTCCTACAATGAGCAGTTCTTC
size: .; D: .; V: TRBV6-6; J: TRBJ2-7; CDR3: CASGGVRYEQYF; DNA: TGTGCCAGCGGAGGGGTGAGGTACGAGCAGTACTTC
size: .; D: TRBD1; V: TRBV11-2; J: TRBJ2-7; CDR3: CASTDRAEQYF; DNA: TGTGCCAGCACCGACAGGGCCGAGCAGTACTTC
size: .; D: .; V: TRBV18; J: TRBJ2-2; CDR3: CASSPRTQFVELFF; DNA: TGTGCCAGCTCACCTCGGACTCAGTTTGTGGAGCTGTTTTTT
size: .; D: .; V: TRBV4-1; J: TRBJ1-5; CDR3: CASSRWRDQPQHF; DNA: TGCGCCAGCAGTCGATGGAGAGATCAGCCCCAGCATTTT
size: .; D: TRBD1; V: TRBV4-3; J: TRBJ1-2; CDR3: CASSQDSRGEYGYTF; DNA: TGCGCCAGCAGCCAAGATTCCAGGGGGGAATATGGCTACACCTTC
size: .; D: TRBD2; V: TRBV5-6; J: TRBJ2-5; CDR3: CASSMLAGGTQTQYF; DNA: TGTGCCAGCAGCATGCTAGCGGGAGGTACTCAGACCCAGTACTTC